One T cell receptor (beta chain) is described in this entry. Antigen specificity is unknown. The source of the sample is a study of healthy donors' naive CD4 and CD8 T cells. Turning to the study itself: A new alpha primer set targeted every functional IMGT alpha variant. Study conclusions and caveats: Negatively charged CDR3s marked CD8+ lineage; positively charged CDR3s marked CD4+ lineage.

Naive CD4+ cells were sorted as CD4+CD8-CD45RO-CD45RA+; naive CD8+ as CD8+CD4-CD45RA+CD27bright. TCR libraries were built from about 500 ng of total RNA by linear amplification. TCRdb reprocessed the reads via MiXCR and lists one record per CDR3 protein. Of around 180,000 distinct CDR3 sequences listed, about four fifths are singletons. Germline assignment: CDR1 SGHAT and CDR2 FQDESV (reference sequence). Trimming took 5 bases from V and 2 from J; bases not matched to a gene: 12. CDR3 length: 17 amino acids. The chain recombines TRBV11-1 with TRBJ2-7; 10 bases line up with TRBD2. The sequence was collected from a pool of human donors in good health; the sample pools cells from several healthy donors. The specimen sequenced was naive CD4+ and CD8+ T cells sorted from blood, pooled from several donors. The CDR3 loop reads CASSLTTSGIQTYEQYF. The CDR3 DNA reads as TGTGCCAGCAGCCTGACAACTAGCGGGATACAAACCTACGAGCAGTACTTC.